Sequencing of this T cell receptor (beta chain) was carried out in a study of T cell responses to AZD1222 COVID-19 vaccine. Clones were read by immunoSEQ multiplex PCR, and TCRdb kept only the in-frame ones, dropping some. The table includes roughly 98,000 clones, around 94% detected once. Turning to this clone: Its antigen is unknown.

Whole-study results and caveats: There were mostly white British donors and more females than males, and clonal diversity was possibly underestimated.

Germline CDR1 and CDR2: GTSNPN and SVGIG (reference sequence). V lost 5 bases, J lost 4 bases, and 2 bases stayed unmatched. The CDR3 has 11 residues. The J gene is TRBJ2-7, the V gene TRBV30, with 7 bases matching TRBD1. This clonotype was sampled from an adult in good health. Sample: peripheral blood, taken on day 0 of AZD1222 vaccination. The DNA of the CDR3 is TGTGCCTGGTCACAGGGGTACGAGCAGTACTTC. The encoded protein is CAWSQGYEQYF.